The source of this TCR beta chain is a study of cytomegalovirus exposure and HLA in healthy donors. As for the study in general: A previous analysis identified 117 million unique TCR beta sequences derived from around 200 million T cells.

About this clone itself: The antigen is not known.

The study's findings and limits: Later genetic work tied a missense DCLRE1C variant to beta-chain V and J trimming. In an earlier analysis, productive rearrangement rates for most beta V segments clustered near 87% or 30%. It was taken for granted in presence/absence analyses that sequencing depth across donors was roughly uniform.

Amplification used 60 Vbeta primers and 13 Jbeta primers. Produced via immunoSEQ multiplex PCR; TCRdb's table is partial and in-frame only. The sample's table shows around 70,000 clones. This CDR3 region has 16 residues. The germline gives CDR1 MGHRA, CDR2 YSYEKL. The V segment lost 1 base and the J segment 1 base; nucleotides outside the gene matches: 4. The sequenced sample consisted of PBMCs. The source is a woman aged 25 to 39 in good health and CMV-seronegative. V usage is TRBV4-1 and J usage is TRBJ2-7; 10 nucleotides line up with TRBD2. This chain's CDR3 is CASSQARTSGSYEQYF. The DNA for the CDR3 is TGCGCCAGCAGCCAAGCAAGGACTAGCGGTTCCTACGAGCAGTACTTC.